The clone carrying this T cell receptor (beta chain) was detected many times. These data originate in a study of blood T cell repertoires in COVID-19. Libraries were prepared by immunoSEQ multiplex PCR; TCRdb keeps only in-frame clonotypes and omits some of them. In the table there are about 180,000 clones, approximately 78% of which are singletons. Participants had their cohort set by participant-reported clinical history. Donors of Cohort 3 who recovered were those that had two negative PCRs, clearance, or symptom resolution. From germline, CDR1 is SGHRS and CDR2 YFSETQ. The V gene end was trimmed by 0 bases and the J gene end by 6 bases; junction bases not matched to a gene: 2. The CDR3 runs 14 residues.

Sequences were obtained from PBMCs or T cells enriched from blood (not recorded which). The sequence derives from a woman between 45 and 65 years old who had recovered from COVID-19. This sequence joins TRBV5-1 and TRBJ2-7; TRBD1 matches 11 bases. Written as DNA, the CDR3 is TGCGCCAGCAGCTTGGGGACAGGGGGCTTCGAGCAGTACTTC. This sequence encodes CASSLGTGGFEQYF.